This T cell receptor beta chain was captured by sequencing in a study of T cell changes during pregnancy in multiple sclerosis. Sequencing used immunoSEQ multiplex PCR; TCRdb keeps in-frame clones, though not all of them. Altogether 55,000 to 70,000 clones are present, 70% to 90% being singletons, with the ten largest covering about 0.41%. V was trimmed by 0 bases and J by 4 bases, leaving 7 bases between them. In germline, CDR1 is SGHRS, CDR2 YFSETQ. The CDR3 length is 13 residues. This clonotype was sampled from a female donor with multiple sclerosis, enrolled in a pregnancy study. The chain couples TRBV5-1 to TRBJ1-2; D unclear. The sample in question was CD4+ T cells from peripheral blood mononuclear cells, obtained in the third trimester of pregnancy. The CDR3 loop reads CASSLEQFYGYTF. The CDR3 nucleotides read TGCGCCAGCAGCTTGGAACAGTTCTATGGCTACACCTTC.